This entry features one T cell receptor (beta chain) sequence. V lost 4 bases, J lost 5 bases, and 2 bases stayed unmatched. This CDR3 comprises 15 residues. Germline CDR1 SGHRS, CDR2 YFSETQ. The data were obtained in a study of blood T cell repertoires in COVID-19. Study-wide context: The analysed material was cDNA or gDNA that came from T cells, B-cell-depleted T cells, or PBMCs.

The authors' processing: Estimates of nucleated cell counts were drawn from the amplification of reference gene primers. Clones were sequenced by immunoSEQ multiplex PCR, and TCRdb holds only the in-frame ones, with some missing. V and J calls and clone size are copied from that table; D and trimming were computed from the DNA. Of around 130,000 clones listed, about four fifths are singletons. The source material was peripheral blood. The V and J genes are TRBV5-1 and TRBJ2-1; 14 bases agree with TRBD2. This clonotype originated in a human donor in a cohort sampled during active COVID-19. Written as DNA, the CDR3 is TGCGCCAGCAGCCAGGGACTAGCGGGGGACAATGAGCAGTTCTTC. This encodes CASSQGLAGDNEQFF.